The 16 T cell receptor beta chains given below trace back to one sample, sequenced in a study of blood T cells in healthy people across ages. Primed by a sample-barcoded 5' primer and a J-beta primer mix, a second PCR proceeded for 7 to 11 cycles. TCRdb reprocessed the 5' RACE reads with MiXCR, giving one entry per CDR3 protein. The repertoire has over 700,000 distinct CDR3 sequences, less than 70% of them found once; the top ten carry about 42%. Source material: blood. These receptors all stem from an elderly man in good health.

The rearrangement uses TRBV3-1 and TRBJ2-4, with 11 bases that match TRBD2. The J call is in doubt because the DNA end fits TRBJ2-7 better. This CDR3 is built from 14 residues. CDR1 is LGHDT and CDR2 is YNNKEL in the germline V gene (reference sequence). This CDR3 reads CASSARLAGYEQYF. CDR3 nucleotide sequence: TGTGCCAGCAGCGCACGACTAGCGGGATACGAGCAGTACTTC.

This clonotype was counted a few times. The chain uses TRBV29-1 and TRBJ2-3; the D is unclear. V was clipped by 6 bases and J by 3 bases, with 10 bases between them. The CDR3 contains 12 residues. Germline-derived CDR1 and CDR2 are SQVTM and ANQGSEA. As DNA, the CDR3 is TGCAGCGTGAATCCCCTTACAGATACGCAGTATTTT. Translation: CSVNPLTDTQYF.

The rearrangement uses TRBV4-1 and TRBJ2-5; TRBD2 aligns across 7 bases. V shed 4 bases, J shed 11 bases, and the junction held 22 bases outside the gene matches. Germline assignment: CDR1 MGHRA and CDR2 YSYEKL. The CDR3 length is 17 residues. The CDR3 is CASSPFTSESSYNEQYF. The CDR3 region has the DNA TGCGCCAGCAGCCCATTTACTAGCGAGTCATCCTACAATGAGCAGTACTTC.

The gene calls are TRBV30 and TRBJ1-2; D is uncertain. V lost 0 bases and J lost 8, with 16 bases in between. Germline V gene sequence: CDR1 GTSNPN, CDR2 SVGIG (reference sequence). This CDR3 is 14 amino acids long. CDR3 in amino acids: CAWSVQPPSKGYTF. In DNA form, the CDR3 reads TGTGCCTGGAGTGTACAACCGCCCAGTAAGGGCTACACCTTC.

Notes on this clonotype: The junction and the germline gene differ at one end; a read error may be behind it. The chain joins TRBV5-1 to TRBJ1-2; no reliable D call. The CDR3 sequence is 14 residues long. Per the germline V gene, CDR1 is SGHRS and CDR2 is YFSETQ. The DNA for the CDR3 is TGCGCCGGCAGCTTGGATTTCGGCAGGTATGGCTACACCTTC. Translating it yields CAGSLDFGRYGYTF.

This sequence joins TRBV12-5 and TRBJ2-1; possibly TRBD2 for D (5 bases). Judging by the DNA end, TRBJ2-7 fits better; the J call may be wrong. The germline CDR1 and CDR2 sequences are LGHNT and FRNRAP. The CDR3 runs to 14 residues. As DNA, the CDR3 is TGTGCTAGTGGGGCCCCCGGGGTATACAATGAGCAGTACTTC. Residues: CASGAPGVYNEQYF.

The chain couples TRBV24-1 to TRBJ1-5; D not resolved. This CDR3 has 17 residues. Trimming stripped 4 bases from V and 2 bases from J, with 17 bases between. Germline-derived CDR1 and CDR2 are KGHDR and SFDVKD. CDR3 in DNA: TGTGCCACCAGTGAGCCCCCGGGAACCATGGGCAATCAGCCCCAGCATTTT. Amino acid sequence: CATSEPPGTMGNQPQHF.

The chain combines TRBV28 with TRBJ2-3; 9 bases are a match to TRBD2. Germline V gene sequence: CDR1 MDHEN, CDR2 SYDVKM. This CDR3 has 17 amino acids. Trimming cost V 6 bases and J 3 bases; bases outside gene matches: 13. CDR3 DNA sequence: TGTGCCAGCAGCCGATCTAGCGGGACGGTTTTTACAGATACGCAGTATTTT. Translating it yields CASSRSSGTVFTDTQYF.

This clonotype was seen a few times. The V gene is TRBV20-1, the J gene TRBJ2-3; TRBD2 might be the D (6 bases). Germline CDR1 DFQATT, CDR2 SNEGSKA (reference sequence). This CDR3 is built from 12 residues. Trimming cost V 3 bases and J 8 bases, with 12 bases left between them. The CDR3 DNA follows: TGCAGTGCTAGGCAGACTAGTGGTACGCAGTATTTT. This translates into CSARQTSGTQYF.

This sequence joins TRBV24-1 and TRBJ1-1; no firm D call. CDR1 is KGHDR, CDR2 SFDVKD, per germline. V was clipped by 4 bases and J by 4 bases, with 6 bases between them. The CDR3 extends over 12 amino acids. In DNA, the CDR3 is TGTGCCACCAGTGACCCAGGCACTGAAGCTTTCTTT. It specifies CATSDPGTEAFF.

The chain links TRBV18 to TRBJ2-3; TRBD2 matches at 8 bases. After removal of 2 bases from V and 1 base from J, the junction contained 5 bases not matched to a gene. The CDR3 totals 16 residues. CDR1 is KGHSH, CDR2 LQKENI, per germline. CDR3 protein: CASSPTSGSGTDTQYF. CDR3 coding DNA: TGTGCCAGCTCACCAACCAGCGGGAGTGGCACAGATACGCAGTATTTT.

The V call is TRBV5-1, the J call TRBJ2-3; D remains unclear. Looked up from germline, CDR1 is SGHRS and CDR2 is YFSETQ. The CDR3 has 15 residues. The V end was cut by 6 bases, the J end by 0 bases, with 14 bases between. CDR3 loop: CASTESSFSTDTQYF. The CDR3 nucleotides are TGCGCCAGCACCGAATCGAGTTTTAGCACAGATACGCAGTATTTT.

V is TRBV7-8 and J is TRBJ1-2; the D is unclear. In germline, CDR1 is SGHVS, CDR2 FQNEAQ. The CDR3 spans 14 residues. The V gene lost 1 base and the J gene lost 3 bases, with 9 bases spanning the gap. The CDR3 region is CASSLESGYYGYTF. CDR3 in DNA: TGTGCCAGCAGCTTAGAATCCGGATACTATGGCTACACCTTC.

This chain joins TRBV20-1 and TRBJ1-2; D may be TRBD1 (6 bases). The CDR3 contains 17 residues. Germline-derived CDR1 and CDR2 are DFQATT and SNEGSKA (reference sequence). The V end lost 3 bases, the J end lost 3 bases, and 23 bases lay between the germline ends. CDR3 amino acids: CSARNLPGTHSDYGYTF. The DNA for the CDR3 is TGCAGTGCTAGGAACCTCCCCGGGACACATTCTGACTATGGCTACACCTTC.

V and J are TRBV5-1 and TRBJ2-1; the D gene is possibly TRBD1 (5 bases). Trimming shortened V by 3 bases and J by 0 bases, and 10 bases separated the two germline ends. CDR1 is SGHRS, CDR2 YFSETQ, per germline. The CDR3 totals 15 residues. The CDR3 DNA is TGCGCCAGCAGCTCTGACAGTAACTCCTACAATGAGCAGTTCTTC. Protein sequence: CASSSDSNSYNEQFF.

This chain uses TRBV28 with TRBJ1-5; 8 bases fit TRBD1. In germline, CDR1 is MDHEN, CDR2 SYDVKM. This CDR3 is built from 14 residues. Trimming at V came to 11 bases and at J to 6 bases, leaving 12 bases not matched to a gene. CDR3 nucleotide sequence: TGTGCCGGACGGACAGGGAATATAGGTCAGCCCCAGCATTTT. Amino acids: CAGRTGNIGQPQHF.